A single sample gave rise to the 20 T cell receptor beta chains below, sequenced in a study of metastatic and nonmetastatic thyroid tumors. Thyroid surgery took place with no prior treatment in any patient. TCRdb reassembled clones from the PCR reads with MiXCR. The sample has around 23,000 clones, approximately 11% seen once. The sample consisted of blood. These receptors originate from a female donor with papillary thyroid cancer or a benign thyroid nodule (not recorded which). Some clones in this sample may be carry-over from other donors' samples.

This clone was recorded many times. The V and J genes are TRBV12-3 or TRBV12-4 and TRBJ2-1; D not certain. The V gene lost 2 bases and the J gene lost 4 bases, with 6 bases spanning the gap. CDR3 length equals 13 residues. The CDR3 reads CASSLQDYNEQFF. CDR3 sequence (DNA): TGTGCCAGCAGTTTACAAGATTACAATGAGCAGTTCTTC.

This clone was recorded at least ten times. CDR3 nucleotide sequence: TGTGCCTGGAGTGGACAGGAGTTGTCCCCAGCTAACTATGGCTACACCTTC. Translated, it gives CAWSGQELSPANYGYTF. J is TRBJ1-2 and V is TRBV30; D possibly corresponds to TRBD1 (6 bases). V lost 1 base and J 0 bases, leaving 18 bases between the germline ends. The CDR3 is made up of 17 amino acids. Germline lookup yields CDR1 GTSNPN and CDR2 SVGIG (reference sequence).

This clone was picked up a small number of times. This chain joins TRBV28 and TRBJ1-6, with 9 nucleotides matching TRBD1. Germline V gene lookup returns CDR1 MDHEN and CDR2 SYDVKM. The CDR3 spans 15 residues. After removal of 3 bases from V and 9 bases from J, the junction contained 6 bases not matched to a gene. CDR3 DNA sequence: TGTGCCAGCAGTTTGGGACAGGGTGGAGGTTCACCCCTCCACTTT. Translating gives CASSLGQGGGSPLHF.

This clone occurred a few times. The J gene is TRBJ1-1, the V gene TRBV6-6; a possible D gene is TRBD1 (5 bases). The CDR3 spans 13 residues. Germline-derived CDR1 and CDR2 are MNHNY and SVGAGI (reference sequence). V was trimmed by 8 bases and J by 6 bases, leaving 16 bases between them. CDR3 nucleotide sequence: TGTGCCAGCGGTTCCCCGGGGGTCGCTGAAGCTTTCTTT. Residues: CASGSPGVAEAFF.

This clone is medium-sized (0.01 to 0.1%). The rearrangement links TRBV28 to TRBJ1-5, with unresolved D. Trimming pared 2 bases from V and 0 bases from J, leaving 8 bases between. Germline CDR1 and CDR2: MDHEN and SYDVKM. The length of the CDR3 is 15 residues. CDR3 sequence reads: CASSLGSDSNQPQHF. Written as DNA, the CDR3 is TGTGCCAGCAGTTTAGGTTCGGATAGCAATCAGCCCCAGCATTTT.

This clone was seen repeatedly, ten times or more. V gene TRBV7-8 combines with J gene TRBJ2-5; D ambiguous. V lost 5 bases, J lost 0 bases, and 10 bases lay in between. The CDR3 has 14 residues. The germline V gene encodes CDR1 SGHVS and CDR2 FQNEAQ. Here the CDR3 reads CASSPPRNQETQYF. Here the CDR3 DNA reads TGTGCCAGCAGCCCCCCACGAAACCAAGAGACCCAGTACTTC.

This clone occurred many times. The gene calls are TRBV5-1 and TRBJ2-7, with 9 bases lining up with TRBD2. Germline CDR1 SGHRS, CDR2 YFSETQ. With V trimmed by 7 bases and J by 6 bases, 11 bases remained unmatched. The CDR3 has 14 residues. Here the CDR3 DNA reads TGCGCCAGCGGGACTAGCTCATCCCTTAGCGAGCAGTACTTC. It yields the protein CASGTSSSLSEQYF.

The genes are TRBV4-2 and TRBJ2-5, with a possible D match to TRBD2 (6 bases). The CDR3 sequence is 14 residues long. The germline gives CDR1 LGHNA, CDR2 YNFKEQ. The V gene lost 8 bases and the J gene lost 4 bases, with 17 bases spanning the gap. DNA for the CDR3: TGTGCCAGCGGCATACGACTAGAGGGAGAGACCCAGTACTTC. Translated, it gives CASGIRLEGETQYF.

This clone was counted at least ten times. The CDR3 spells CASSIGGRQPQHF. In DNA form, the CDR3 reads TGTGCCAGTAGTATAGGGGGTCGTCAGCCCCAGCATTTT. The rearrangement links TRBV19 to TRBJ1-5; D gene unclear. The V gene's germline CDR1 is LNHDA and CDR2 SQIVND (reference sequence). Trimming cost V 1 base and J 6 bases, with 7 bases left between them. The CDR3 consists of 13 residues.

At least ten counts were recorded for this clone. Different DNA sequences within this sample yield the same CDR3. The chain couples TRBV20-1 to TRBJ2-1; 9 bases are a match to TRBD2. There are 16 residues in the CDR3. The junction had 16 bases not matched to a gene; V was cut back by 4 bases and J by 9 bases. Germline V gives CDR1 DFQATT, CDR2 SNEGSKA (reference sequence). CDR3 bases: TGCAGTGCTACCAGAACTCCGGGACTAGCAAGGGGTGAGCAGTTCTTC. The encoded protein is CSATRTPGLARGEQFF.

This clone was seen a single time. CDR3 sequence (DNA): TGCAGTGCTCCACCGGGGGATAGCAATCAGCCCCAGCATTTT. It is translated as CSAPPGDSNQPQHF. This chain uses TRBV20-1 with TRBJ1-5, with TRBD1 as a possible D gene (5 bases). V was pared by 5 bases and J by 0 bases, with 11 bases between. CDR1 and CDR2 from the germline V gene are DFQATT and SNEGSKA (reference sequence). The CDR3 spans 14 residues.

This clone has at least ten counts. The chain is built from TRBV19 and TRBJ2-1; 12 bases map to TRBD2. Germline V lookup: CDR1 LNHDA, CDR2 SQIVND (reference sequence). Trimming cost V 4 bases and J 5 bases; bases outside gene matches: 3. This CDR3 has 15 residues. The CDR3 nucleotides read TGTGCCAGTAGTACAACTAGCGGGGGGCACAATGAGCAGTTCTTC. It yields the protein CASSTTSGGHNEQFF. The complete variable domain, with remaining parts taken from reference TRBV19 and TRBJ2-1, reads DGGITQSPKYLFRKEGQNVTLSCEQNLNHDAMYWYRQDPGQGLRLIYYSQIVNDFQKGDIAEGYSVSREKKESFPLTVTSAQKNPTAFYLCASSTTSGGHNEQFFGPGTRLTVL.

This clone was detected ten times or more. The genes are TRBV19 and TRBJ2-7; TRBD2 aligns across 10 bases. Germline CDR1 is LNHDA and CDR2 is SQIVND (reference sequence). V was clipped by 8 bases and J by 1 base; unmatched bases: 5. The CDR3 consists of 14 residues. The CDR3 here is CASRGLAESYEQYF. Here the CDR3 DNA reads TGTGCCAGTCGAGGACTAGCGGAATCCTACGAGCAGTACTTC.

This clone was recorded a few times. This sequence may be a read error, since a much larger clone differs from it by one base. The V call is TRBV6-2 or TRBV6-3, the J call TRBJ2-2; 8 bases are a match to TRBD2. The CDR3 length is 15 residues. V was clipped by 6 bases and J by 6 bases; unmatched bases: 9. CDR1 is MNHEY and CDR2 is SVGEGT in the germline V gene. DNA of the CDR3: TGTGCCAGCAGCTATAGCGGGATTCGCGCCGGGGAGCTGTTTTTT. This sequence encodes CASSYSGIRAGELFF.

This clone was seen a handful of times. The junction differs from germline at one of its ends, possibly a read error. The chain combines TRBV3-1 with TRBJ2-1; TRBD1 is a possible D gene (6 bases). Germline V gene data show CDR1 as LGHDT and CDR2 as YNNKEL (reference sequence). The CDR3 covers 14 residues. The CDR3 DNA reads TGTGCCAGCAGACAAGGGGCGACAGGTGGTGAGCAGTTCTTC. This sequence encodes CASRQGATGGEQFF.

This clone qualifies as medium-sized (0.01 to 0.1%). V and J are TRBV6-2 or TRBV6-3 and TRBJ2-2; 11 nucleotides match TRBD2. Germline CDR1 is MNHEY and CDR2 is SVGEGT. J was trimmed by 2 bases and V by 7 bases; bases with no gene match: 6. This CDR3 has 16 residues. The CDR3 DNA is TGTGCCAGCAAAAGCCGACTAGCGGGAAACACCGGGGAGCTGTTTTTT. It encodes CASKSRLAGNTGELFF.

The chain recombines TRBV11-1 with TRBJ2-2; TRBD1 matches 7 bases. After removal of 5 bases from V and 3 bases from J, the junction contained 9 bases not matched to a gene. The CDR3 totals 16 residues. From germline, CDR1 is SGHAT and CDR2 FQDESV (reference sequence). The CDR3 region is CASSVRGLRDTGELFF. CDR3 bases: TGTGCCAGCAGCGTGAGGGGGCTTAGGGACACCGGGGAGCTGTTTTTT.

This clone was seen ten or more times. For the CDR3, the DNA is TGTGCCAGCACCTACGGGACAGCCTTCTACAATGAGCAGTTCTTC. Translation gives CASTYGTAFYNEQFF. The rearrangement uses TRBV5-8 and TRBJ2-1; 7 nucleotides agree with TRBD1. V gave up 6 bases and J gave up 3 bases; unmatched junction bases: 9. Germline CDR1 is SGHTS and CDR2 is YDEGEE. This CDR3 contains 15 residues.

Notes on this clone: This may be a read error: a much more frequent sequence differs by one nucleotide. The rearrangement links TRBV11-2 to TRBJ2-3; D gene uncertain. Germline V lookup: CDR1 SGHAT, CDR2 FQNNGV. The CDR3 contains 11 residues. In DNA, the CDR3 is TGTGCCGGCAGCTCCACAGATACGCAGTATTTT. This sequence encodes CAGSSTDTQYF.

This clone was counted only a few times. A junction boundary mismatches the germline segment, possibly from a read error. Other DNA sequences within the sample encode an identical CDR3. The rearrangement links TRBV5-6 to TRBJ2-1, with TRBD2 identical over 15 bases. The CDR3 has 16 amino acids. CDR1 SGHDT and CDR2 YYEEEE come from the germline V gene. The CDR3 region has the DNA TGTGCTAGCAGCACAGGACTAGCGGGAGGGTACAATGAGCAGTTCTTC. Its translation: CASSTGLAGGYNEQFF.